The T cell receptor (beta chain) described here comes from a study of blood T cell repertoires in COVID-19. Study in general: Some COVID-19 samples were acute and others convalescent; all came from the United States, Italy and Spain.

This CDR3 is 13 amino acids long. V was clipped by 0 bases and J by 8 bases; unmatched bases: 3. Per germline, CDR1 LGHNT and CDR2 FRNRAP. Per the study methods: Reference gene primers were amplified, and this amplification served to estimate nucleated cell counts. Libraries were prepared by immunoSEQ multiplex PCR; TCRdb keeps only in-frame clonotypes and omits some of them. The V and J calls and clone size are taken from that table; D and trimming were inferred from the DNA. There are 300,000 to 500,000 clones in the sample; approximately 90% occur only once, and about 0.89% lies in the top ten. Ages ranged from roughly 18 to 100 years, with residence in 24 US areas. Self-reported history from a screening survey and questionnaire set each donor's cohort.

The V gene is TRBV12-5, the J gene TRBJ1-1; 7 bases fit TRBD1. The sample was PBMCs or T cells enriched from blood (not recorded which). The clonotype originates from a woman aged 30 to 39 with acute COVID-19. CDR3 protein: CASGLVQTGEAFF. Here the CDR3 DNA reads TGTGCTAGTGGTTTGGTACAGACAGGGGAAGCTTTCTTT.